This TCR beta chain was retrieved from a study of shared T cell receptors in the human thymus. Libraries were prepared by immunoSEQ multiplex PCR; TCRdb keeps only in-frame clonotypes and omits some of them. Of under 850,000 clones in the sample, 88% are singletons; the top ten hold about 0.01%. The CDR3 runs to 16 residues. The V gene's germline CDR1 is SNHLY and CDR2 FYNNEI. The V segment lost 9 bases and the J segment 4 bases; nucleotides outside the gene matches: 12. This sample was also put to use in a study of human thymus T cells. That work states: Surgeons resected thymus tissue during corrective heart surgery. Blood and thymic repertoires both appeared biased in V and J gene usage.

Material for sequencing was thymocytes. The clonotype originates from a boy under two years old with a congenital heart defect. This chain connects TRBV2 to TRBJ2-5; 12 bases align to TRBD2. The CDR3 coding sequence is TGTGCCAGATCGGGACTAGCGGGTAGGGGGGGAGAGACCCAGTACTTC. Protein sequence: CARSGLAGRGGETQYF.